These 13 T cell receptor beta chains were all obtained from the same sample, sequenced in a study of CD8 T cells in ankylosing spondylitis. Via MiXCR, TCRdb re-called the 5' RACE reads, giving one row per CDR3 protein. This table holds 200,000 to 250,000 distinct CDR3 sequences, 25% to 30% found once. Sequencing was performed on blood, either unsorted or a sorted T cell fraction (not recorded which). The source is a male donor with ankylosing spondylitis or in good health (not recorded which).

V usage is TRBV5-4 and J usage is TRBJ2-3; the D gene is possibly TRBD2 (6 bases). The CDR3 sequence is 16 residues long. Per the germline V gene, CDR1 is SGHNT and CDR2 is YYREEE (reference sequence). V lost 4 bases, J lost 0 bases, and 15 bases lay in between. The CDR3: CASSPERRGSTDTQYF. The CDR3, as DNA: TGTGCCAGCAGCCCTGAGCGGCGGGGAAGCACAGATACGCAGTATTTT.

This clonotype was seen at least ten times. The V gene is TRBV5-1, the J gene TRBJ2-5, with unresolved D. This CDR3 has 13 amino acids. The germline gives CDR1 SGHRS, CDR2 YFSETQ. Trimming removed 5 bases from V and 5 bases from J, with 13 bases in between. CDR3: CASSPGPWETQYF. DNA for the CDR3: TGCGCCAGCAGTCCCGGGCCCTGGGAGACCCAGTACTTC.

This clonotype was found many times. The chain employs TRBV20-1 and TRBJ2-7; TRBD1 matches 8 bases. CDR1 DFQATT and CDR2 SNEGSKA come from the germline V gene (reference sequence). Germline trimming cut 4 bases from V and 4 bases from J; bases unmatched to any gene: 12. The CDR3 extends over 15 amino acids. The CDR3 coding sequence is TGCAGTGCTAAACCATCGACAGGGGCCTTGTACGAGCAGTACTTC. It translates to CSAKPSTGALYEQYF.

This clonotype was seen a handful of times. The chain recombines TRBV6-1 with TRBJ1-6; 7 positions match TRBD1. V lost 6 bases, J lost 10 bases, and 9 bases stayed unmatched. The CDR3 has 14 amino acids. Germline-derived CDR1 and CDR2 are MNHNS and SASEGT. The CDR3 loop is CASRTTGQGSPLHF. The CDR3 coding sequence is TGTGCCAGCAGAACGACAGGGCAAGGGTCACCCCTCCACTTT.

This chain connects TRBV20-1 to TRBJ2-1, with TRBD2 matching 10 bases. This CDR3 has 14 amino acids. In germline, CDR1 is DFQATT, CDR2 SNEGSKA (reference sequence). Trimming at V came to 5 bases and at J to 6 bases, leaving 7 bases not matched to a gene. The CDR3 spells CSALLSGRGNEQFF. The CDR3 bases are TGCAGTGCTCTCCTGAGCGGGAGGGGCAATGAGCAGTTCTTC.

This clonotype was seen at least ten times. This sequence joins TRBV5-1 and TRBJ2-7, with D perhaps matching TRBD1 (6 bases). Looked up from germline, CDR1 is SGHRS and CDR2 is YFSETQ. Trimming left V 1 base short and J 1 base short, with 15 bases between. The CDR3 extends over 16 amino acids. The CDR3: CASSLRQPGQSYEQYF. CDR3 in DNA: TGCGCCAGCAGCTTGCGCCAACCGGGACAATCCTACGAGCAGTACTTC.

The rearrangement joins TRBV20-1 to TRBJ2-3; TRBD2 matches at 12 bases. Per germline, CDR1 DFQATT and CDR2 SNEGSKA (reference sequence). This CDR3 spans 17 amino acids. V was pared by 0 bases and J by 5 bases, with 9 bases of the junction left unmatched. The CDR3 loop is CSAREPSGRAGGDTQYF. The DNA for the CDR3 is TGCAGTGCTAGAGAACCTAGCGGGAGGGCCGGGGGAGATACGCAGTATTTT.

The chain couples TRBV21-1 to TRBJ2-3; TRBD2, as called in the table, went unchecked against the DNA. TRBV21-1 is labeled a pseudogene. The length of the CDR3 is 17 residues. CDR3 protein: CASKDGLAEHRTDTQYF. The CDR3 DNA reads as TGTGCCAGCAAGGACGGACTAGCGGAGCACCGCACAGATACGCAGTATTTT.

The table lists this clonotype with many counts. This chain links TRBV7-2 with TRBJ2-7; D ambiguous. Trimming stripped 5 bases from V and 5 bases from J, with 19 bases between. CDR3 length equals 15 residues. The germline V gene has CDR1 SGHTA and CDR2 FQGNSA. DNA of the CDR3: TGTGCCAGCAGCCCGCGCGGCGTAGGGTTCCACGAGCAGTACTTC. It encodes CASSPRGVGFHEQYF.

The sample holds many counts of this clonotype. V and J are TRBV5-1 and TRBJ1-1; possibly TRBD1 for D (5 bases). Germline lookup yields CDR1 SGHRS and CDR2 YFSETQ. V was cut by 0 bases and J by 5 bases, with 11 bases left in between. CDR3 length: 14 residues. CDR3 loop: CASSLGGSRTEAFF. The DNA of the CDR3 is TGCGCCAGCAGCTTGGGGGGCAGTAGGACTGAAGCTTTCTTT. The full variable domain, completed using reference TRBV5-1 and TRBJ1-1, is KAGVTQTPRYLIKTRGQQVTLSCSPISGHRSVSWYQQTPGQGLQFLFEYFSETQRNKGNFPGRFSGRQFSNSRSEMNVSTLELGDSALYLCASSLGGSRTEAFFGQGTRLTVV.

In its sample, this clonotype was seen many times. The chain recombines TRBV20-1 with TRBJ2-2; TRBD2 aligns across 9 bases. Germline V CDR1 and CDR2: DFQATT, SNEGSKA (reference sequence). CDR3 length: 15 residues. The trim removed 6 bases at V and 6 bases at J, leaving 11 bases unmatched. The CDR3 is CSARLSGSRSGELFF. The CDR3 DNA is TGCAGTGCGAGACTTAGCGGGAGTCGATCCGGGGAGCTGTTTTTT.

In this sample, this clonotype turned up a few times. The chain combines TRBV30 with TRBJ2-7; 13 nucleotides line up with TRBD2. Per the germline V gene, CDR1 is GTSNPN and CDR2 is SVGIG (reference sequence). The CDR3 runs to 14 residues. V lost 6 bases and J lost 5; bases outside the gene matches: 7. The CDR3 DNA reads TGTGCCTGCCTCGGGACTAGCGGGACCCACGAGCAGTACTTC. Its protein product is CACLGTSGTHEQYF.

This clonotype has a count of ten or more. This chain links TRBV12-3 or TRBV12-4 with TRBJ2-1, with D tentatively TRBD2 (5 bases). The CDR3 is 14 residues long. V was clipped by 8 bases and J by 0 bases, with 11 bases between them. CDR3 amino acids: CASDRRGSYNEQFF. The CDR3 nucleotides are TGTGCCAGCGACCGACGGGGCTCCTACAATGAGCAGTTCTTC.